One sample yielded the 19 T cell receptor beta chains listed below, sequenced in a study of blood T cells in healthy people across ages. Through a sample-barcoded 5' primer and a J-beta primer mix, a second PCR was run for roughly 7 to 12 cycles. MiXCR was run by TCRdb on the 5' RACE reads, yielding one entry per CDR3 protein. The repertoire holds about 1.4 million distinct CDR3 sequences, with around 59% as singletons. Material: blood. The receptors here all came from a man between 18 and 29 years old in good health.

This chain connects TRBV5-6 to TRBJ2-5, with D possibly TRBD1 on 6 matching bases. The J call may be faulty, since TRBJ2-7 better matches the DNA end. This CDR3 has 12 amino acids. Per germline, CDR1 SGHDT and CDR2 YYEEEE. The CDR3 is CASSFVGAEQYF. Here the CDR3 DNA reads TGTGCCAGCAGCTTTGTGGGGGCCGAGCAGTACTTC.

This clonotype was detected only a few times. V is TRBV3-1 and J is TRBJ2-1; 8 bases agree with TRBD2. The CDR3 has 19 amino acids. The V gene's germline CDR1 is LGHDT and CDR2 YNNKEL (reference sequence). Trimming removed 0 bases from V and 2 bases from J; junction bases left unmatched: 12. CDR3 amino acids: CASSQDGGGHPAPYNEQFF. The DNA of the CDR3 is TGTGCCAGCAGCCAAGATGGCGGGGGGCACCCGGCCCCCTACAATGAGCAGTTCTTC.

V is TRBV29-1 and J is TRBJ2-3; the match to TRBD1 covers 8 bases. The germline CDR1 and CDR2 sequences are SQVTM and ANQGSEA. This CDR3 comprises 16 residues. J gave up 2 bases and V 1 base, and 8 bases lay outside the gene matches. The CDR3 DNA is TGCAGCGTTGAAGGTGCACAGGGGGATCACACAGATACGCAGTATTTT. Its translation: CSVEGAQGDHTDTQYF.

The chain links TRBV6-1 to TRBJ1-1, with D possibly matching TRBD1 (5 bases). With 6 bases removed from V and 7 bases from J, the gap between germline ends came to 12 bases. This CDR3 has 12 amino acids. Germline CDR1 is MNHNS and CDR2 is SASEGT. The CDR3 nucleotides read TGTGCCAGCAGGACGGGGCTCATTGAAGCTTTCTTT. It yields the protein CASRTGLIEAFF.

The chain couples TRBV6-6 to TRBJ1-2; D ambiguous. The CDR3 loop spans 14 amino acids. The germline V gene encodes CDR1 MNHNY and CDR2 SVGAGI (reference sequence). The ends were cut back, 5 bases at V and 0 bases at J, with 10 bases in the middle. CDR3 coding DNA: TGTGCCAGCAGTCTCGGCTATACTAACTATGGCTACACCTTC. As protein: CASSLGYTNYGYTF.

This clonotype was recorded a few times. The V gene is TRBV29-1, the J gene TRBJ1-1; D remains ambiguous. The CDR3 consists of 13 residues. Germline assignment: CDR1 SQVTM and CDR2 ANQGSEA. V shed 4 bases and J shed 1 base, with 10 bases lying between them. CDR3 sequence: CSVGAGPNTEAFF. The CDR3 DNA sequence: TGCAGCGTTGGGGCGGGCCCGAACACTGAAGCTTTCTTT.

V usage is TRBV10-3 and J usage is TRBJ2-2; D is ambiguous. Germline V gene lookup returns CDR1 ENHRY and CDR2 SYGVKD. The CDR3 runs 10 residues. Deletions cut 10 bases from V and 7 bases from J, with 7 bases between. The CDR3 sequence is CATRNGELFF. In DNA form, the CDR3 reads TGTGCCACCCGGAACGGGGAGCTGTTTTTT.

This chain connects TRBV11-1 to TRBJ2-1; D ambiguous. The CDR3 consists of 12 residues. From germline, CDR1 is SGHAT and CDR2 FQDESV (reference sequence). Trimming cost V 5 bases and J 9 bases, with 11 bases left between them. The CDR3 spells CASSPTVGEQFF. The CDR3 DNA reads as TGTGCCAGCAGCCCTACGGTTGGTGAGCAGTTCTTC.

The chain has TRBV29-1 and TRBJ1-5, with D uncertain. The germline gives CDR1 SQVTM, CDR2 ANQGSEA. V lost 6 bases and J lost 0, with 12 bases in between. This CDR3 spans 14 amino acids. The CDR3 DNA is TGCAGCGTCGTTACGGGCAATAGCAATCAGCCCCAGCATTTT. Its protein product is CSVVTGNSNQPQHF. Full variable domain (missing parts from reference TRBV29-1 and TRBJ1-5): SAVISQKPSRDICQRGTSLTIQCQVDSQVTMMFWYRQQPGQSLTLIATANQGSEATYESGFVIDKFPISRPNLTFSTLTVSNMSPEDSSIYLCSVVTGNSNQPQHFGDGTRLSIL.

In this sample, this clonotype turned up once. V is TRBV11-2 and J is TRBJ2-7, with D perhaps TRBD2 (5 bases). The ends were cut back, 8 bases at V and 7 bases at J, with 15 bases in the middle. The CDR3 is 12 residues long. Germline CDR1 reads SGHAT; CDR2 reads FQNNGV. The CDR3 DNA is TGTGCCAGCGCAGGACTTAACAATGAGCAGTACTTC. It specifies CASAGLNNEQYF.

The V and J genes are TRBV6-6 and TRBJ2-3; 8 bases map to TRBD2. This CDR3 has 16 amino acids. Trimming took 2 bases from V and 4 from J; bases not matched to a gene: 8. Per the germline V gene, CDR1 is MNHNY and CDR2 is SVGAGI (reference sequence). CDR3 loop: CASSYELAGSSDTQYF. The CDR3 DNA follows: TGTGCCAGCAGTTACGAGTTAGCGGGATCTTCAGATACGCAGTATTTT.

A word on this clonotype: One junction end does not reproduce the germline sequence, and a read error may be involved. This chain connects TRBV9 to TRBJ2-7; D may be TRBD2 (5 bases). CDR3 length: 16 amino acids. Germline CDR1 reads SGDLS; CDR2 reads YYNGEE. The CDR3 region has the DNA TGTGCCAGCGGCGTAGGTGGCGGGTCAGAACCCTACGGGCAGTACTTC. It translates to CASGVGGGSEPYGQYF.

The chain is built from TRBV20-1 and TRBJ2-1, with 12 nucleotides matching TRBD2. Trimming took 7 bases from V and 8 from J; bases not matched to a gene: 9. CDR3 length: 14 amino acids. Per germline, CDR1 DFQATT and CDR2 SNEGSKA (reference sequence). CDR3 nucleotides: TGCAGTGGGGCTAGCGGGAGGGGGCTCGATGAGCAGTTCTTC. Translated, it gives CSGASGRGLDEQFF.

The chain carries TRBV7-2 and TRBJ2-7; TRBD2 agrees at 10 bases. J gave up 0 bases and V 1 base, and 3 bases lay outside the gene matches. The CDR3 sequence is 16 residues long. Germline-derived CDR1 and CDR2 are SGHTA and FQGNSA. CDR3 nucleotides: TGTGCCAGCAGCTTAGTTGCTAGCGGGGGCTCCTACGAGCAGTACTTC. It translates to CASSLVASGGSYEQYF. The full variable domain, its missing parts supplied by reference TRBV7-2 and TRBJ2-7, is GAGVSQSPSNKVTEKGKDVELRCDPISGHTALYWYRQSLGQGLEFLIYFQGNSAPDKSGLPSDRFSAERTGGSVSTLTIQRTQQEDSAVYLCASSLVASGGSYEQYFGPGTRLTVT.

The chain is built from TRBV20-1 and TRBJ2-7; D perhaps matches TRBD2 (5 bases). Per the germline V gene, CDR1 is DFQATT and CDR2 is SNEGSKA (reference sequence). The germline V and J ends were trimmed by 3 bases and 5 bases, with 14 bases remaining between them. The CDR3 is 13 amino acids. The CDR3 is CSARRAARNEQYF. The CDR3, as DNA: TGCAGTGCTAGGAGGGCCGCGAGGAACGAGCAGTACTTC.

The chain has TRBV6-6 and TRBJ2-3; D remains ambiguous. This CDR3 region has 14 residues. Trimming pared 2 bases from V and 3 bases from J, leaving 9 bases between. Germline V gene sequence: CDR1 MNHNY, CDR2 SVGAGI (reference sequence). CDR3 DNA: TGTGCCAGCAGTTACGACCCGGAAACAGATACGCAGTATTTT. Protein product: CASSYDPETDTQYF.

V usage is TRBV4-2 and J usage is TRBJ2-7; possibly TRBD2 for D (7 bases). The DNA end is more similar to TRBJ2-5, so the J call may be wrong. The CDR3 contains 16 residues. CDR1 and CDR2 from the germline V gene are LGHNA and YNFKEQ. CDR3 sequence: CASSQDGGAGDETQYF. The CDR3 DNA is TGTGCCAGCAGCCAAGATGGGGGGGCAGGGGACGAGACCCAGTACTTC.

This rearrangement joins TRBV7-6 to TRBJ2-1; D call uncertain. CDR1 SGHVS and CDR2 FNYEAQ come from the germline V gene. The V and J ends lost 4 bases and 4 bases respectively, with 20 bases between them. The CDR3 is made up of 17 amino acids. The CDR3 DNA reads TGTGCCAGCAGCTCCGACATTGTGATGGCAGTATACAATGAGCAGTTCTTC. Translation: CASSSDIVMAVYNEQFF.

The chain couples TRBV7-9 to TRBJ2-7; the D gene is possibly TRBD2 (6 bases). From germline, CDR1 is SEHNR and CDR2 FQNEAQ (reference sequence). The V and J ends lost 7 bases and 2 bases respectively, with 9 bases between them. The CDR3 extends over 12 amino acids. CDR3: CASTWGAYEQYF. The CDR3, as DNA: TGTGCCAGCACCTGGGGGGCCTACGAGCAGTACTTC.